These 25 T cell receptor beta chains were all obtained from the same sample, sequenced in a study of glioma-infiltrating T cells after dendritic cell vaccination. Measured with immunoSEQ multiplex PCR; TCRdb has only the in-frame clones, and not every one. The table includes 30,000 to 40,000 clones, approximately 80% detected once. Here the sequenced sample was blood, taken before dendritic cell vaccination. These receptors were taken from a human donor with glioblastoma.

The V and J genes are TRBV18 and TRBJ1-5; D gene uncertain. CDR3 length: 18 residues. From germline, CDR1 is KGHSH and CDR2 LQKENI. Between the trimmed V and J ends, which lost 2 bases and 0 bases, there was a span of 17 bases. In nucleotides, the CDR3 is TGTGCCAGCTCACCAAGGAAAGTAGCACCGGATAGCAATCAGCCCCAGCATTTT. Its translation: CASSPRKVAPDSNQPQHF.

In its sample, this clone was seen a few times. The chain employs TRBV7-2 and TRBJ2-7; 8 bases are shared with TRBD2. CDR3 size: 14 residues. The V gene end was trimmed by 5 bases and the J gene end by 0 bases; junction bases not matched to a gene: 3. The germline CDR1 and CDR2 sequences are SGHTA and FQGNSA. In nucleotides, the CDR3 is TGTGCCAGCAGCCCAACTAGCGGCTCCTACGAGCAGTACTTC. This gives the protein CASSPTSGSYEQYF.

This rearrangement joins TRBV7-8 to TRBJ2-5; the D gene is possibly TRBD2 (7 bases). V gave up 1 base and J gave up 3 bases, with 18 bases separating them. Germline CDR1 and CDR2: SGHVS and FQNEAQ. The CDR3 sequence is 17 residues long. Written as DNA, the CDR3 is TGTGCCAGCAGCTTAGGTGGATCGGGGGGCCGGGAAGAGACCCAGTACTTC. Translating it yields CASSLGGSGGREETQYF.

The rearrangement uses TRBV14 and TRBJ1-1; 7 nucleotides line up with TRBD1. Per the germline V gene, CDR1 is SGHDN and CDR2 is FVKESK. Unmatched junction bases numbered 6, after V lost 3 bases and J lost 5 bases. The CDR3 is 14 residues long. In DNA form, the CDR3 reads TGTGCCAGCAGCCACCGACAGGGCCGGACTGAAGCTTTCTTT. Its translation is CASSHRQGRTEAFF.

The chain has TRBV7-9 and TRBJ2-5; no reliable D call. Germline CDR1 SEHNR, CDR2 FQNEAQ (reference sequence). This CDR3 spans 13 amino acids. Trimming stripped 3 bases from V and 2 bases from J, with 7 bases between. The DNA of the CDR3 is TGTGCCAGCAGCTTGGCACAGCAAGAGACCCAGTACTTC. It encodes CASSLAQQETQYF.

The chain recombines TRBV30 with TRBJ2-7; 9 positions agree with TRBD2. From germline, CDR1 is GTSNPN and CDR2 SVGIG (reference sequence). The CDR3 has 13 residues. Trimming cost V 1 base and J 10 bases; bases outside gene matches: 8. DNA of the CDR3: TGTGCCTGGAGTGATGGGGCGGGGGGGCCCCAGTACTTC. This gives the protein CAWSDGAGGPQYF.

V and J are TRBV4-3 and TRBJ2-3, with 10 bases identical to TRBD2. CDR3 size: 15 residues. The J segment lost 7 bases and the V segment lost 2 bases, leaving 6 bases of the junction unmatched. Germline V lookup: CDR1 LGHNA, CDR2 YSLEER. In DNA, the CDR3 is TGCGCCAGCAGCCAACTCAGCGGGGGGGCATATACGCAGTATTTT. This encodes CASSQLSGGAYTQYF.

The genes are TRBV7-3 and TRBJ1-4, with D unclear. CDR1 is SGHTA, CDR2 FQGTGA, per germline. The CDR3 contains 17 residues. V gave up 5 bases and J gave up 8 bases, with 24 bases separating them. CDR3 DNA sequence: TGTGCCAGCAGCCCCCTCCGGTGGAGGGTTTGGGGAGAAAAACTGTTTTTT. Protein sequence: CASSPLRWRVWGEKLFF.

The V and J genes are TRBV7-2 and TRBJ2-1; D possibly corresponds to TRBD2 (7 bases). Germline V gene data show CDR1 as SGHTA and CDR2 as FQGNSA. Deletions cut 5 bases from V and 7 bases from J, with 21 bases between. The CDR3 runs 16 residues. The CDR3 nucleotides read TGTGCCAGCAGCCGGAGGGGGGGCGGTAAGGTAAATGAGCAGTTCTTC. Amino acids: CASSRRGGGKVNEQFF.

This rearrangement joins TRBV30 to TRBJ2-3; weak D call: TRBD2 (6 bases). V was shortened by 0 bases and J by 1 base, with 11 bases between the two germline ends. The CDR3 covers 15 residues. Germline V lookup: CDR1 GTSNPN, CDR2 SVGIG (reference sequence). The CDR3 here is CAWSVRGGGTDTQYF. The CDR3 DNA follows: TGTGCCTGGAGTGTACGGGGCGGGGGCACAGATACGCAGTATTTT.

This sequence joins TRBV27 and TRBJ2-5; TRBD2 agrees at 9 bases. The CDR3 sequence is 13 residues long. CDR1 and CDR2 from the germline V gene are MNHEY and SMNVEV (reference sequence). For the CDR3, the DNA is TGTGTAAGCGGGGGGCGGACCCAAGAGACCCAGTACTTC. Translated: CVSGGRTQETQYF.

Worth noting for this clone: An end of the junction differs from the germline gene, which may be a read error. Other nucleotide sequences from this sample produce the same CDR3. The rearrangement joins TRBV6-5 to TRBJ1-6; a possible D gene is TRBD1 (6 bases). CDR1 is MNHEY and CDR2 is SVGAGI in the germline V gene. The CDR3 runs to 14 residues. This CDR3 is CASSYGGPNSPLHF. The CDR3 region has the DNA TGTGCCAGCAGTTACGGGGGCCCAAATTCCCCCCTCCACTTT.

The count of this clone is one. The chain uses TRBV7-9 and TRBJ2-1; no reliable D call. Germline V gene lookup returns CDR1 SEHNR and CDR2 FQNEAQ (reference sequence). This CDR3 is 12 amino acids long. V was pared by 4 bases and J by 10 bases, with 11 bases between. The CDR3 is CASSYSSYEQFF. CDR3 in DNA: TGTGCCAGCAGCTACTCGTCATACGAGCAGTTCTTC.

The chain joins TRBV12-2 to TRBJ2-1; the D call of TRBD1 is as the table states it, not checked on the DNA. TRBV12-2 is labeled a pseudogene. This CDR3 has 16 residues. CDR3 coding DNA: TGTGCAAGTCGCTCCTCCGGACCAGGGGGCCCGAATGAGCAGTTCTTC. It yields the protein CASRSSGPGGPNEQFF.

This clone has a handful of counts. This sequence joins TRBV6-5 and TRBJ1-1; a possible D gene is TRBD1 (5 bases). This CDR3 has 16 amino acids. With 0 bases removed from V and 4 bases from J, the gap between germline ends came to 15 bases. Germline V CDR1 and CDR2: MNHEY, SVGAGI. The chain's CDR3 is CASSYSSASGFTEAFF. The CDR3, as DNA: TGTGCCAGCAGTTACTCATCCGCGTCAGGGTTCACTGAAGCTTTCTTT.

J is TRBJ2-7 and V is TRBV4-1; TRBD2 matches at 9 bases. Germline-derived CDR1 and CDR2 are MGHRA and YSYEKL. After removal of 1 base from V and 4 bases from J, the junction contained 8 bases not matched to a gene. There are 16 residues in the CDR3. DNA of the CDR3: TGCGCCAGCAGCCAAGGGGTGGCTAGCGGGGCTTACGAGCAGTACTTC. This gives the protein CASSQGVASGAYEQYF.

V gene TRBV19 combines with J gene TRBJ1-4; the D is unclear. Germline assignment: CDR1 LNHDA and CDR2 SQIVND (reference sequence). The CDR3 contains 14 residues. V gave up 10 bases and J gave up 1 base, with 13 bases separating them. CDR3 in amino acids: CATTGGLTNEKLFF. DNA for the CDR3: TGTGCCACCACGGGAGGGTTAACTAATGAAAAACTGTTTTTT.

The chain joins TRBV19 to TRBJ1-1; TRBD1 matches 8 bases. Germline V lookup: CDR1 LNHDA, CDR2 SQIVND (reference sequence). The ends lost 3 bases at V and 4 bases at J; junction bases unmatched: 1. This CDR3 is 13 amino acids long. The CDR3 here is CASSIDRGTEAFF. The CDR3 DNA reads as TGTGCCAGTAGTATTGACAGGGGCACTGAAGCTTTCTTT.

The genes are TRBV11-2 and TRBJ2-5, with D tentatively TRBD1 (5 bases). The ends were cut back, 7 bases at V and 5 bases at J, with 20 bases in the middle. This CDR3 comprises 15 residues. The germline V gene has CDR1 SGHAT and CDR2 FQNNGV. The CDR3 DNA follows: TGTGCCAGCAAGGTTGACGACTTTTACAGGGAGACCCAGTACTTC. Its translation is CASKVDDFYRETQYF.

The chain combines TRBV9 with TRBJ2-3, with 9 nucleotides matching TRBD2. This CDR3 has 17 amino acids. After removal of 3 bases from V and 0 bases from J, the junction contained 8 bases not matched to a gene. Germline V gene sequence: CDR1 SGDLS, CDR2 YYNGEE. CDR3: CASSARLAGSSTDTQYF. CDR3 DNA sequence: TGTGCCAGCAGCGCCCGCCTAGCGGGGTCAAGCACAGATACGCAGTATTTT. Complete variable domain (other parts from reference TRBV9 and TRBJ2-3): DSGVTQTPKHLITATGQRVTLRCSPRSGDLSVYWYQQSLDQGLQFLIQYYNGEERAKGNILERFSAQQFPDLHSELNLSSLELGDSALYFCASSARLAGSSTDTQYFGPGTRLTVL.

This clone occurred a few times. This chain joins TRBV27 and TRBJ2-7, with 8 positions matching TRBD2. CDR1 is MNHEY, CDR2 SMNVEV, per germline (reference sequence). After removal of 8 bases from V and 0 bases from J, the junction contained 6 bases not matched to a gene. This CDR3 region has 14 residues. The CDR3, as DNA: TGTGCCAGCGCGTATAGCGGGGCCTCCTACGAGCAGTACTTC. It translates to CASAYSGASYEQYF.

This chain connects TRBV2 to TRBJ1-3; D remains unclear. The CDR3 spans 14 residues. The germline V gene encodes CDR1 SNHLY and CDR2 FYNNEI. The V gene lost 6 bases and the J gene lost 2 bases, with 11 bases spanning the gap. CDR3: CASSEGLTGNTIYF. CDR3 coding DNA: TGTGCCAGCAGCGAGGGCTTGACTGGAAACACCATATATTTT.

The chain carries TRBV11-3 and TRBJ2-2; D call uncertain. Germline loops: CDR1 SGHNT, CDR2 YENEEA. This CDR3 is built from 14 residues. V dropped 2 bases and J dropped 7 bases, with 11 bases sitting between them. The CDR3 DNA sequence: TGTGCCAGCAGCTTAACAGAATACTTCGGGGAGCTGTTTTTT. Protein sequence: CASSLTEYFGELFF.

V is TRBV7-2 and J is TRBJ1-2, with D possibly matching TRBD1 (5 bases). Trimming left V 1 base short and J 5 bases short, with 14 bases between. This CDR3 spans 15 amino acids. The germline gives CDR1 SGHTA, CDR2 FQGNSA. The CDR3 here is CASSLVAGLGYGYTF. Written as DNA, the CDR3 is TGTGCCAGCAGCTTAGTGGCGGGGCTGGGGTATGGCTACACCTTC. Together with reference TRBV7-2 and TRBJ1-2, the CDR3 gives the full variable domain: GAGVSQSPSNKVTEKGKDVELRCDPISGHTALYWYRQSLGQGLEFLIYFQGNSAPDKSGLPSDRFSAERTGGSVSTLTIQRTQQEDSAVYLCASSLVAGLGYGYTFGSGTRLTVV.

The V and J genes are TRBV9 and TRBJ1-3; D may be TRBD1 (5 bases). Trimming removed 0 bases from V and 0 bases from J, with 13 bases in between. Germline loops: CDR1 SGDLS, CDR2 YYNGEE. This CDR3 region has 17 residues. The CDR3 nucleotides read TGTGCCAGCAGCGTAGGGGCCGGGGGGAACTCTGGAAACACCATATATTTT. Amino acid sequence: CASSVGAGGNSGNTIYF.